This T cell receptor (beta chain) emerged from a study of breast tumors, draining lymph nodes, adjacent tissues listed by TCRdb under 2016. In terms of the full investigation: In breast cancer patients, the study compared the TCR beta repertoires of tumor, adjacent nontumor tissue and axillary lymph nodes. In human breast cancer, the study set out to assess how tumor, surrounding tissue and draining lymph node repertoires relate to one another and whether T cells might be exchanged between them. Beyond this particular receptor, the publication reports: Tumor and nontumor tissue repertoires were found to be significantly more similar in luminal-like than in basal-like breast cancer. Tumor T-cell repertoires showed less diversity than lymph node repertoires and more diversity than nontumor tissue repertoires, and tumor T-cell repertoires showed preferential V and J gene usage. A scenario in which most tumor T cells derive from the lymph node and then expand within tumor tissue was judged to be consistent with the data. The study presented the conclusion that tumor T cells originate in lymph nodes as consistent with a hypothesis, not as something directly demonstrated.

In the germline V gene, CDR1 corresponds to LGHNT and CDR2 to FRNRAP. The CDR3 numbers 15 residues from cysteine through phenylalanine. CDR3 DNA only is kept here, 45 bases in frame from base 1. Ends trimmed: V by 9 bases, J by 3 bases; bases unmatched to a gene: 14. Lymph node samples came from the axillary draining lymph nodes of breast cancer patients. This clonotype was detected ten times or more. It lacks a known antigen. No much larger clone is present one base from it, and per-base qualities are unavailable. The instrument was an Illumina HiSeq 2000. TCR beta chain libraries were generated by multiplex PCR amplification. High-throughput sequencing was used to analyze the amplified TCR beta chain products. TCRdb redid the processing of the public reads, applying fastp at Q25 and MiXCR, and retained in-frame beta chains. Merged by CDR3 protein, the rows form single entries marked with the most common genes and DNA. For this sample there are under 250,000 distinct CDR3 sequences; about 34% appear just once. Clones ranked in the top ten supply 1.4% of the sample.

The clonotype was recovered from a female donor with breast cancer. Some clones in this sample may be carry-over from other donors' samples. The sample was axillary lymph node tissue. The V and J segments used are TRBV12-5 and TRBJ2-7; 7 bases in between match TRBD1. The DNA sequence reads TGTGCTAGAAACTGCCGCAACAGGGGATTCTACGAGCAGTACTTC. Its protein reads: CARNCRNRGFYEQYF. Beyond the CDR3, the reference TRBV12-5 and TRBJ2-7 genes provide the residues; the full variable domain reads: DARVTQTPRHKVTEMGQEVTMRCQPILGHNTVFWYRQTMMQGLELLAYFRNRAPLDDSGMPKDRFSAEMPDATLATLKIQPSEPRDSAVYFCARNCRNRGFYEQYFGPGTRLTVT.